This TCR beta chain derives from a study of blood T cell repertoires in COVID-19. Study-level background: The origin of the acute and convalescent COVID-19 samples was the United States, Italy and Spain.

Source study methods: Counts of nucleated cells, estimated from reference gene primer amplification, were obtained. The protocol was immunoSEQ multiplex PCR, while the TCRdb copy is restricted to in-frame clones and leaves out a portion. The D gene and trimming were derived from the DNA, and the V and J assignments and clone size from that table. The profile shows 90,000 to 150,000 clones, approximately 83% of them singletons. Per germline, CDR1 SGHAT and CDR2 FQNNGV. The ends lost 6 bases at V and 3 bases at J; junction bases unmatched: 11. The CDR3 loop spans 16 amino acids. The specimen sequenced was peripheral blood. The V and J genes are TRBV11-2 and TRBJ2-7, with 10 bases identical to TRBD2. This TCR was sampled from a man at least 80 years old with acute or convalescent COVID-19. The CDR3 DNA follows: TGTGCCAGCAGTTTATTCCCGGGACTAGCGCGCTACGAGCAGTACTTC. Amino acids: CASSLFPGLARYEQYF.